This is a list of T cell receptor beta chains from one sample in a study of CD8 T cells in Susac syndrome. TCRdb re-analysed the immunoSEQ multiplex PCR reads in MiXCR, keeping a single row per CDR3 protein. This sample yields about 200,000 distinct CDR3 sequences, of which 90% to 95% are seen a single time; approximately 0.093% belongs to the top ten. Sequenced: CD4+ T cells from PBMCs. These receptors were collected from a human donor with multiple sclerosis. The CDR3 runs from the conserved cysteine through the conserved F or W. The D gene is left open where the match is weak. Clone size appears in some rows only: once, few, many, or a class for an expanded clone.

J gene	D gene	clone size	V gene	CDR3 protein	CDR3 DNA
TRBJ1-2	-	-	TRBV27	CASRPTDRLYGYTF	TGTGCCAGCAGGCCGACGGACAGACTCTATGGCTACACCTTC
TRBJ1-1	-	-	TRBV20-1	CSALRTGTEAFF	TGCAGTGCTCTCCGGACTGGGACTGAAGCTTTCTTT
TRBJ2-6	TRBD1	-	TRBV20-1	CSAPGQGDRSGANVLTF	TGCAGTGCCCCGGGACAGGGGGATAGGTCCGGGGCCAACGTCCTGACTTTC
TRBJ2-1	TRBD2	-	TRBV12-3/TRBV12-4	CASTPGLAGDNEQFF	TGTGCCAGCACTCCCGGACTAGCGGGAGACAATGAGCAGTTCTTC
TRBJ1-5	-	-	TRBV12-3/TRBV12-4	CASRGESANQPQHF	TGTGCCAGCAGGGGAGAGTCCGCCAATCAGCCCCAGCATTTT
TRBJ2-1	-	few	TRBV5-1	CASSLGGEPWDEQFF	TGCGCCAGCAGCTTGGGGGGGGAACCCTGGGATGAGCAGTTCTTC
TRBJ2-3	TRBD1	-	TRBV20-1	CSARTGGRGTQYF	TGCAGTGCTAGAACAGGGGGCCGGGGTACGCAGTATTTT
TRBJ1-4	TRBD1	-	TRBV20-1	CSAGQGVREEKLFF	TGCAGTGCTGGACAGGGGGTTCGGGAGGAAAAACTGTTTTTT
TRBJ1-5	TRBD1	few	TRBV29-1	CSVGQGANQPQHF	TGCAGCGTTGGACAGGGGGCGAATCAGCCCCAGCATTTT
TRBJ1-1	-	-	TRBV30	CAWSVLGRGGTEAFF	TGTGCCTGGAGTGTATTGGGCAGGGGTGGGACTGAAGCTTTCTTT
TRBJ2-7	TRBD1	-	TRBV12-3/TRBV12-4	CASNRGDYEQYF	TGTGCCAGTAACAGGGGGGACTACGAGCAGTACTTC
TRBJ1-2	TRBD1	-	TRBV29-1	CSVQPGQGLDGYTF	TGCAGCGTACAGCCGGGACAGGGCTTGGATGGCTACACCTTC
TRBJ2-3	TRBD1	-	TRBV29-1	CSVAGQGGDTQYF	TGCAGCGTTGCCGGACAGGGCGGTGATACGCAGTATTTT
TRBJ1-1	-	-	TRBV7-9	CASSSQDMYTEAFF	TGTGCCAGCAGCAGCCAGGACATGTACACTGAAGCTTTCTTT
TRBJ2-3	-	-	TRBV5-4	CASSLSGDTQYF	TGTGCCAGCAGCTTGAGCGGAGATACGCAGTATTTT
TRBJ1-2	-	-	TRBV5-1	CASSSNLDGYTF	TGCGCCAGCAGCTCCAACCTCGACGGCTACACCTTC
TRBJ2-7	-	-	TRBV7-8	CASSPAGVSYEQYF	TGTGCCAGCAGCCCAGCAGGGGTATCCTACGAGCAGTACTTC
TRBJ1-2	-	-	TRBV29-1	CSVEARDGRWHGYTF	TGCAGCGTTGAAGCCCGAGACGGTCGGTGGCATGGCTACACCTTC
TRBJ2-7	TRBD2	-	TRBV7-9	CAGGSSYEQYF	TGTGCGGGGGGGTCGTCCTACGAGCAGTACTTC
TRBJ1-6	-	-	TRBV20-1	CSAYNHYNSPLHF	TGCAGTGCTTACAATCACTATAATTCACCCCTCCACTTT
TRBJ1-5	-	-	TRBV4-2	CASSHPDQPQHF	TGTGCCAGCAGCCACCCGGATCAGCCCCAGCATTTT
TRBJ1-2	TRBD1	-	TRBV3-1	CASSRRGSFYGYTF	TGTGCCAGCAGCCGCAGGGGGAGTTTCTATGGCTACACCTTC
TRBJ1-5	-	-	TRBV3-1	CASSQDTQSHGTQHF	TGTGCCAGCAGCCAAGATACGCAAAGCCACGGAACCCAGCATTTT
TRBJ2-6	-	-	TRBV5-6	CASSGGVNGANVLTF	TGTGCCAGCAGCGGGGGAGTAAATGGGGCCAACGTCCTGACTTTC
TRBJ2-5	TRBD1	-	TRBV20-1	CSARDRTGVRETQYF	TGCAGTGCTAGAGATAGGACAGGGGTTAGGGAGACCCAGTACTTC
TRBJ2-1	-	-	TRBV18	CASSPPARGDEQFF	TGTGCCAGCTCACCACCGGCCCGAGGGGATGAGCAGTTCTTC
TRBJ2-1	-	-	TRBV29-1	CSVVRGGDEQFF	TGCAGCGTTGTGAGGGGGGGCGATGAGCAGTTCTTC
TRBJ1-1	-	-	TRBV20-1	CSALPMARETEAFF	TGCAGTGCTTTACCCATGGCCCGGGAAACTGAAGCTTTCTTT
TRBJ2-2	-	-	TRBV15	CATSRLGSNTGELFF	TGTGCCACCAGCAGATTAGGGAGCAACACCGGGGAGCTGTTTTTT
TRBJ1-2	-	-	TRBV11-2	CASSRDRSGYTF	TGTGCCAGCAGCCGGGACCGCTCCGGCTACACCTTC
TRBJ2-1	TRBD2	-	TRBV20-1	CSAQPGLAVNEQFF	TGCAGTGCGCAACCCGGACTAGCGGTAAATGAGCAGTTCTTC
TRBJ2-5	TRBD2	-	TRBV20-1	CSAYLSGGRGETQYF	TGCAGTGCTTACCTTAGCGGGGGTAGGGGGGAGACCCAGTACTTC
TRBJ2-2	-	-	TRBV9	CASSAPGLQGELFF	TGTGCCAGCAGCGCCCCGGGACTTCAAGGGGAGCTGTTTTTT
TRBJ1-1	-	-	TRBV30	CAWSVWGDLTEAFF	TGTGCCTGGAGTGTTTGGGGCGACTTGACTGAAGCTTTCTTT
TRBJ1-5	-	-	TRBV7-3	CASSRTPNQPQHF	TGTGCCAGCAGCCGCACGCCCAATCAGCCCCAGCATTTT
TRBJ1-1	-	-	TRBV12-3/TRBV12-4	CASSFVQLSTEAFF	TGTGCCAGCAGTTTTGTACAGTTATCGACTGAAGCTTTCTTT
TRBJ2-5	-	-	TRBV12-3/TRBV12-4	CASSLVGQGDHQETQYF	TGTGCCAGCAGTTTAGTCGGGCAGGGAGATCACCAAGAGACCCAGTACTTC
TRBJ2-1	-	-	TRBV24-1	CATSRRRDGNEQFF	TGTGCCACCAGTCGTAGGCGGGACGGCAATGAGCAGTTCTTC
TRBJ2-5	TRBD2	-	TRBV5-1	CASSLGLAGQETQYF	TGCGCCAGCAGCTTAGGACTAGCGGGCCAAGAGACCCAGTACTTC
TRBJ2-3	TRBD2	-	TRBV27	CASSFYASGQNTDTQYF	TGTGCCAGCAGTTTTTACGCTAGCGGTCAGAACACAGATACGCAGTATTTT
TRBJ1-2	TRBD1	-	TRBV25-1	CASSADRGYDGYTF	TGTGCCAGCAGCGCGGACAGGGGATATGATGGCTACACCTTC
TRBJ2-5	-	-	TRBV11-2	CASSLELPGRWTQYF	TGTGCCAGCAGCTTAGAACTACCCGGCCGGTGGACCCAGTACTTC
TRBJ2-3	TRBD2	-	TRBV4-1	CASSPEDRRGLAGADTQYF	TGCGCCAGCAGCCCAGAAGACAGGAGGGGGCTAGCGGGAGCAGATACGCAGTATTTT
TRBJ1-4	-	-	TRBV20-1	CSALEVRTSEKLFF	TGCAGTGCTCTAGAGGTCAGGACCAGTGAAAAACTGTTTTTT
TRBJ2-2	-	-	TRBV24-1	CATSTGGGTGELFF	TGTGCCACCTCCACTGGGGGAGGCACCGGGGAGCTGTTTTTT
TRBJ1-6	TRBD1	-	TRBV25-1	CASSTGGLNSPLHF	TGTGCCAGCAGCACAGGGGGATTGAATTCACCCCTCCACTTT
TRBJ1-1	-	-	TRBV2	CASSTGPAEAFF	TGTGCCAGCAGTACCGGACCAGCTGAAGCTTTCTTT
TRBJ2-2	-	-	TRBV12-3/TRBV12-4	CASTLGRGNTGELFF	TGTGCCAGCACCCTTGGAAGGGGGAACACCGGGGAGCTGTTTTTT
TRBJ1-2	-	few	TRBV30	CAWSGRNYGYTF	TGTGCCTGGAGTGGTAGAAACTATGGCTACACCTTC
TRBJ2-2	TRBD2	-	TRBV24-1	CATSDPASGGNTGELFF	TGTGCCACCAGTGATCCCGCTAGCGGGGGAAACACCGGGGAGCTGTTTTTT
TRBJ1-1	-	once	TRBV3-1	CASSQSVNTEAFF	TGTGCCAGCAGCCAATCAGTCAACACTGAAGCTTTCTTT
TRBJ2-3	TRBD2	-	TRBV24-1	CATSDPGLAGGSDTQYF	TGTGCCACCAGTGATCCTGGACTAGCGGGAGGGTCCGATACGCAGTATTTT
TRBJ2-2	TRBD2	-	TRBV29-1	CSVAGLAGYTGELFF	TGCAGCGTAGCGGGACTAGCGGGATACACCGGGGAGCTGTTTTTT
TRBJ2-2	TRBD1	-	TRBV20-1	CSARGQGYTGELFF	TGCAGTGCTAGAGGACAGGGTTACACCGGGGAGCTGTTTTTT